This T cell receptor (beta chain) was retrieved from a study of cytomegalovirus exposure and HLA in healthy donors. The wider study: Counted in an early data release were 85 million or so unique TCRs from HLA-typed donors.

This CDR3 region has 15 residues. Germline V lookup: CDR1 SQVTM, CDR2 ANQGSEA. Losses at the gene ends were 3 bases for V and 5 bases for J; bases not matched to a gene: 12. Regarding the study as a whole: In a later analysis, DRB1 alleles had the most associated TCRs; HLA-C alleles the fewest. Confirmation in vitro established that a few CMV-associated chains were specific for CMV antigens. In an earlier analysis, most TCR beta V segments were productive about 87% or about 30% of the time.

Comment on this clone: The antigen is undetermined.

The PCR ran on 60 Vbeta and 13 Jbeta primers. Method: immunoSEQ multiplex PCR; TCRdb's copy keeps in-frame clones and lacks some. The table shows roughly 130,000 clones, with 75% to 90% occurring only once. V is TRBV29-1 and J is TRBJ2-7; 8 bases are a match to TRBD1. Sequenced input: PBMCs. This receptor was identified in a middle-aged man in good health and CMV-seronegative. CDR3 sequence reads: CSVEAPPGGRDEQYF. CDR3 DNA sequence: TGCAGCGTTGAGGCGCCTCCAGGGGGCAGGGACGAGCAGTACTTC.